This record concerns one T cell receptor beta chain sequence. As yet, its antigen is unknown. The data originate from a study of T cell responses to AZD1222 COVID-19 vaccine. Study findings and constraints: Nearly half of spike-specific TCRs reportedly go after variant regions that carry no mutations. The number of AZD1222 recipients seropositive at baseline was only five or six.

Sequencing used immunoSEQ multiplex PCR; TCRdb keeps in-frame clones, though not all of them. The table has some 180,000 clones, over 80% seen once. The TCR sequence derives from an adult who received the MenACWY meningococcal vaccine as a control. Sequenced material: peripheral blood, taken 28 days after the second dose of the MenACWY control vaccine.

As DNA, the CDR3 is TGTGCCAGCAGCTTAGAGGCCGGGGAGTCGTACGAGCAGTACTTC. Protein sequence: CASSLEAGESYEQYF. V and J are TRBV7-8 and TRBJ2-7, with D perhaps TRBD2 (5 bases). Germline CDR1 reads SGHVS; CDR2 reads FQNEAQ. V was cut by 1 base and J by 4 bases, with 14 bases left in between. The CDR3 runs 15 residues.